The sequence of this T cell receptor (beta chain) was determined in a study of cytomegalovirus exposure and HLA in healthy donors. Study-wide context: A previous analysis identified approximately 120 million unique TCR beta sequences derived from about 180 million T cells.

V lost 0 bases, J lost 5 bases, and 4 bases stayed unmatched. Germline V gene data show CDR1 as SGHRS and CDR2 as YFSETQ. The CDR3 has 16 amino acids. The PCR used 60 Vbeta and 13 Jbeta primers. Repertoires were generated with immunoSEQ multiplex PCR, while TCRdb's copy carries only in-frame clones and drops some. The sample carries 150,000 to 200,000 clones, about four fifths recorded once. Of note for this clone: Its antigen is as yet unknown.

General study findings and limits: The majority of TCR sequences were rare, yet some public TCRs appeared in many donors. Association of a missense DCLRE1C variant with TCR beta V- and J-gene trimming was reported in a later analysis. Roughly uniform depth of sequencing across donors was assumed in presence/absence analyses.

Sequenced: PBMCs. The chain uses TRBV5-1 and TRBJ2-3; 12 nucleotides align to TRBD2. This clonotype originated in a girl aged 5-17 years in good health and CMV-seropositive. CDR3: CASSLAPSGGGDTQYF. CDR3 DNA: TGCGCCAGCAGCTTGGCCCCTAGCGGGGGGGGAGATACGCAGTATTTT.